This paragraph covers one TCR beta chain sequence. Unmatched junction bases numbered 4, after V lost 8 bases and J lost 8 bases. The CDR3 is 12 amino acids. The data are from a study of blood T cell repertoires in COVID-19. The overall study: The United States, Italy and Spain supplied acute and convalescent COVID-19 samples. In each case, the material was cDNA or gDNA derived from T cells, B-cell-depleted T cells, or PBMCs.

Original processing notes: Cell counts per sample came from amplifying reference gene primers. Profiling relied on immunoSEQ multiplex PCR, and the TCRdb table lists in-frame clones only, not all of them. The V and J calls and clone size come from that table; D and trimming were worked out from the DNA. Of some 340,000 clones in the sample, around 85% were seen once. The sequenced sample was peripheral blood. The V and J genes are TRBV12-3 or TRBV12-4 and TRBJ1-3; 9 bases are shared with TRBD1. The sequence came from a woman between 18 and 30 years old with acute or convalescent COVID-19. CDR3 sequence: CASGDRADTIYF. The CDR3, as DNA: TGTGCCAGCGGGGACAGGGCGGACACCATATATTTT.